One and the same sample provided the 15 T cell receptor beta chains below, sequenced in a study of blood T cell repertoires in COVID-19. Libraries were prepared by immunoSEQ multiplex PCR; TCRdb keeps only in-frame clonotypes and omits some of them. The sample consists of hundreds of thousands of clones, roughly 80% of them appearing once. Sequencing was performed on peripheral blood. The receptors originated from a woman of 80 years or more with active or convalescent COVID-19.

The chain recombines TRBV5-3 with TRBJ2-2, with TRBD2 matching over 7 bases. TRBV5-3 qualifies as an ORF whose function is uncertain. The trim removed 1 base at V and 5 bases at J, leaving 11 bases unmatched. This CDR3 has 17 amino acids. The DNA for the CDR3 is TGTGCCAGAAGCTTGATCTTCGGGAGGATGCGAACCGGGGAGCTGTTTTTT. Protein product: CARSLIFGRMRTGELFF.

This rearrangement joins TRBV11-2 to TRBJ1-2; no reliable D call. Trimming stripped 2 bases from V and 6 bases from J, with 16 bases between. Germline V gene sequence: CDR1 SGHAT, CDR2 FQNNGV. CDR3 length: 15 residues. The CDR3 DNA reads TGTGCCAGCAGCTTATTGCCCACAGCTTCTGATGGCTACACCTTC. Translation gives CASSLLPTASDGYTF.

The V gene is TRBV30, the J gene TRBJ1-2; 9 bases map to TRBD1. CDR1 is GTSNPN, CDR2 SVGIG, per germline (reference sequence). J gave up 1 base and V 0 bases, and 9 bases lay outside the gene matches. CDR3 length: 17 amino acids. The CDR3 DNA follows: TGTGCCTGGAGTGTACCCGGACAGGGGACATTTAACTATGGCTACACCTTC. It specifies CAWSVPGQGTFNYGYTF.

There are a few counts of this clone. CDR3 amino acids: CASSAETSGVREQYF. The CDR3 nucleotides are TGTGCCAGCAGCGCTGAGACTAGCGGGGTTCGAGAGCAGTACTTC. The chain combines TRBV7-9 with TRBJ2-7; 11 positions agree with TRBD2. The CDR3 runs 15 residues. Germline CDR1 is SEHNR and CDR2 is FQNEAQ (reference sequence). Trimming at V came to 5 bases and at J to 7 bases, leaving 10 bases not matched to a gene.

This clone was picked up one time. The chain is built from TRBV30 and TRBJ1-2; D might be TRBD1 (5 bases). CDR1 and CDR2 (germline): GTSNPN, SVGIG (reference sequence). This CDR3 is 14 amino acids long. Trimming removed 4 bases from V and 0 bases from J, with 12 bases in between. The CDR3 DNA follows: TGTGCCTGGAACCCCGACAGAGCTAACTATGGCTACACCTTC. This encodes CAWNPDRANYGYTF.

The rearrangement links TRBV5-8 to TRBJ2-5; 8 nucleotides line up with TRBD2. With V trimmed by 7 bases and J by 5 bases, 10 bases remained unmatched. CDR3 size: 14 residues. CDR1 SGHTS and CDR2 YDEGEE come from the germline V gene. This CDR3 reads CASYRGGSWETQYF. In nucleotides, the CDR3 is TGTGCCAGCTATCGGGGGGGCTCTTGGGAGACCCAGTACTTC.

The V and J genes are TRBV6-1 and TRBJ1-2, with D perhaps TRBD1 (6 bases). Looked up from germline, CDR1 is MNHNS and CDR2 is SASEGT. The CDR3 covers 14 residues. V gave up 2 bases and J gave up 5 bases, with 12 bases separating them. The CDR3 is CASSETGLPYGYTF. CDR3 nucleotide sequence: TGTGCCAGCAGTGAAACAGGGTTACCATATGGCTACACCTTC.

This clone occurred a few times. The chain uses TRBV5-6 and TRBJ1-1; 12 nucleotides match TRBD1. Trimming removed 4 bases from V and 11 bases from J; junction bases left unmatched: 18. From germline, CDR1 is SGHDT and CDR2 YYEEEE. The CDR3 has 17 amino acids. DNA for the CDR3: TGTGCCAGCAGCCCGGCCGGGACAGGGGGCCTGTCATCGGTGGCTTTCTTT. This translates into CASSPAGTGGLSSVAFF.

The chain links TRBV5-1 to TRBJ1-5; D is possibly TRBD1 (6 bases). The V end was cut by 0 bases, the J end by 3 bases, with 10 bases between. CDR1 is SGHRS, CDR2 YFSETQ, per germline. The CDR3 length is 15 residues. CDR3 DNA: TGCGCCAGCAGCTTGGAAGGACAGTTCAATCAGCCCCAGCATTTT. This translates into CASSLEGQFNQPQHF.

The genes are TRBV3-1 (or the pseudogene TRBV3-2) and TRBJ2-3; maybe TRBD2 (6 bases). The CDR3 is 16 amino acids. Germline V lookup: CDR1 LGHDT, CDR2 YNNKEL (reference sequence). V gave up 4 bases and J gave up 0 bases, with 14 bases separating them. The CDR3 is CASSPRLDVSTDTQYF. The CDR3 nucleotides read TGTGCCAGCAGCCCCAGACTAGATGTTAGCACAGATACGCAGTATTTT.

V is TRBV2 and J is TRBJ1-4; 7 bases agree with TRBD1. Trimming at V came to 3 bases and at J to 5 bases, leaving 6 bases not matched to a gene. The CDR3 has 15 amino acids. Germline CDR1 and CDR2: SNHLY and FYNNEI. The CDR3, as DNA: TGTGCCAGCAGTGAGCTAACAGGGGCGAATGAAAAACTGTTTTTT. It translates to CASSELTGANEKLFF.

This clone appeared once. This sequence joins TRBV5-1 and TRBJ2-5, with 13 bases lining up with TRBD2. CDR3 length equals 16 residues. Germline values: CDR1 SGHRS, CDR2 YFSETQ. Losses at the gene ends were 5 bases for V and 2 bases for J; bases not matched to a gene: 6. CDR3 sequence: CASRSGLAGAQETQYF. The CDR3 DNA reads as TGCGCCAGCAGAAGCGGACTAGCGGGAGCACAAGAGACCCAGTACTTC.

J is TRBJ2-7 and V is TRBV11-3, with 7 nucleotides matching TRBD2. J was trimmed by 2 bases and V by 2 bases; bases with no gene match: 3. Looked up from germline, CDR1 is SGHNT and CDR2 is YENEEA. This CDR3 has 14 amino acids. The CDR3 coding sequence is TGTGCCAGCAGCTTAAGCGGGGCGACCTACGAGCAGTACTTC. The encoded protein is CASSLSGATYEQYF.

The rearrangement joins TRBV7-2 to TRBJ2-7; 9 positions match TRBD1. Germline CDR1 reads SGHTA; CDR2 reads FQGNSA. Trimming at V came to 1 base and at J to 2 bases, leaving 3 bases not matched to a gene. This CDR3 is built from 15 residues. The CDR3 coding sequence is TGTGCCAGCAGCTTAGGGACAGGGGTCCCCTACGAGCAGTACTTC. Its translation: CASSLGTGVPYEQYF.

The CDR3 reads CASSKGRRSNDWNEQFF. Here the CDR3 DNA reads TGTGCCAGCAGTAAAGGAAGGAGGAGCAATGATTGGAATGAGCAGTTCTTC. The V gene is TRBV28, the J gene TRBJ2-1; D perhaps matches TRBD2 (5 bases). Deletions cut 5 bases from V and 7 bases from J, with 24 bases between. Germline V lookup: CDR1 MDHEN, CDR2 SYDVKM. The CDR3 loop spans 17 amino acids.